The entry below gives a single T cell receptor (beta chain) sequence along with its context. As yet, its antigen is unknown. The sample is drawn from a study of T cell responses to AZD1222 COVID-19 vaccine. Measured with immunoSEQ multiplex PCR; TCRdb has only the in-frame clones, and not every one. The sample holds over 120,000 clones, over 90% seen once. Overall study results and limits: Nearly half of spike-specific TCRs reportedly go after variant regions that carry no mutations. Just a handful of AZD1222 recipients were seropositive at baseline. Donors skewed white British and female; clonal diversity was possibly underestimated. Repertoires were obtained solely post-peak T cell response.

This clonotype was sampled from an adult in good health. This material consisted of peripheral blood, taken on day 0 of AZD1222 vaccination.

The CDR3 nucleotides read TGTGCCAGCAGATATCAGGGGGCCTACACTGAAGCTTTCTTT. Protein: CASRYQGAYTEAFF. The chain combines TRBV28 with TRBJ1-1; 8 nucleotides line up with TRBD1. This CDR3 has 14 residues. Germline V gene data show CDR1 as MDHEN and CDR2 as SYDVKM. V shed 6 bases and J 3 bases; nucleotides not matched to a gene: 6.